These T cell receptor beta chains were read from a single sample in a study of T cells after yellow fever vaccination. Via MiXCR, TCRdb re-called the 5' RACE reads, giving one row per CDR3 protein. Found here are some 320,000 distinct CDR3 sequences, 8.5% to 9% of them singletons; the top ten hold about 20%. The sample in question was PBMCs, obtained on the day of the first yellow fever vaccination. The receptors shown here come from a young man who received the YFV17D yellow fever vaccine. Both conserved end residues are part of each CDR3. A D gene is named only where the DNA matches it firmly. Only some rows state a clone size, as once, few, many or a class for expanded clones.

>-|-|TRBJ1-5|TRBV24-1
TGTGCCACCAGTGTCGGGGGGGCGGATTCAGCCCAGCATTTT
CATSVGGADSAQHF
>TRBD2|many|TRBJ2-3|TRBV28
TGTGCCAGCAGTTTATTTGGCGGGGGGGCCCCAGATACGCAGTATTTT
CASSLFGGGAPDTQYF
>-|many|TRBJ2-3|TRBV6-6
TGTGCCAGCAGCCCAAGAGTCCGTACGCAGTATTTT
CASSPRVRTQYF
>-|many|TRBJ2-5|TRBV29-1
TGCAGCGTTGACCCACTCCAGGAGACCCAGTACTTC
CSVDPLQETQYF
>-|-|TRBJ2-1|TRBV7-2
TGTGCCAGCAGCTTAGACCCGCAGGGCTACAATGAGCAGTTCTTC
CASSLDPQGYNEQFF
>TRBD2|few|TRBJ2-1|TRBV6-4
TGTGCCAGCAGCGACGAGGCGGGGGAAGGTAATGAGCAGTTCTTC
CASSDEAGEGNEQFF
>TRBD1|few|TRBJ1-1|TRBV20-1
TGCAGTGCTGACCGACAGGGGTTCGGTGAAGCTTTCTTT
CSADRQGFGEAFF
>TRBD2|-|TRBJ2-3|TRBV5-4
TGTGCCAGCAGTAGCGGGTCCATCTCTAGCACAGATACGCAGTATTTT
CASSSGSISSTDTQYF
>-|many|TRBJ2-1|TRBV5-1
TGCGCCAGCAGCTTGACCGAGAATGAGCAGTTCTTC
CASSLTENEQFF
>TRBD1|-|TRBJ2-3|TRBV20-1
TGCAGTGCTATAAGATTCGGGACAGACACAGATACGCAGTATTTT
CSAIRFGTDTDTQYF
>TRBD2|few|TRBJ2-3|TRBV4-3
TGCGCCAGCAGCCAAGATCGGAGACTAGCCCCCCGGAGCACAGATACGCAGTATTTT
CASSQDRRLAPRSTDTQYF
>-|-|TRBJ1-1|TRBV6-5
TGTGCCAGCAGTTACTGGCAGTTCATGAACACTGAAGCTTTCTTT
CASSYWQFMNTEAFF
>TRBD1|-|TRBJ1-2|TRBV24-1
TGTGCCACCAGCCCGGGACAGGGTGCTGGCTACACCTTC
CATSPGQGAGYTF
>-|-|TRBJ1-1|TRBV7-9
TGTGCCAGCATCCACCAAGGGGGAGGCGACACTGAAGCTTTCTTT
CASIHQGGGDTEAFF
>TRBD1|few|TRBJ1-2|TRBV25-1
TGTGCCAGCAGTGGACAGGGGGTGGTCTATGGCTACACCTTC
CASSGQGVVYGYTF
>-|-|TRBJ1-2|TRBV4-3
TGCGCCAGCAGCCAAGGACGGGGGGGGAACTATGGCTACACCTTC
CASSQGRGGNYGYTF
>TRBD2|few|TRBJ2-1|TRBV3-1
TGTGCCAGCAGCCAAGAACTAGCGGGGGGAGGGAATGAGCAGTTCTTC
CASSQELAGGGNEQFF
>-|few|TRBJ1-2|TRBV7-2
TGTGCCAGCAGCGGGATGGGGTATGGCTACACCTTC
CASSGMGYGYTF
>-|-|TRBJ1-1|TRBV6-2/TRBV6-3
TGTGCCAGCAGTTCCGCCCCGTACACTGAAGCTTTCTTT
CASSSAPYTEAFF
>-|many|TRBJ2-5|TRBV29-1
TGCAGCGTCGGACCGGGACAACAAGAGACCCAGTACTTC
CSVGPGQQETQYF
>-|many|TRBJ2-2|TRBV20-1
TGCAGTGCTAGAGATCAGGGGAACACCGGGGAGCTGTTTTTT
CSARDQGNTGELFF
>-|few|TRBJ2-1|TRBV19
TGTGCCAGTAGTTACGTAAGGACTCCCTCCAATGAGCAGTTCTTC
CASSYVRTPSNEQFF
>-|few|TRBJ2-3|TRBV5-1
TGCGCCAGCAGCTTCTGGGGGCCAGATACGCAGTATTTT
CASSFWGPDTQYF
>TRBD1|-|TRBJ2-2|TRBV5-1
TGCGCCAGCAGCTCGTCAGGGACAGGGTACACCGGGGAGCTGTTTTTT
CASSSSGTGYTGELFF
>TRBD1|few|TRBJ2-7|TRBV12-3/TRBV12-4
TGTGCCAGCAGTTCGGGGACAGGGATCTACGAGCAGTACTTC
CASSSGTGIYEQYF
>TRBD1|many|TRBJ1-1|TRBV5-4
TGTGCCAGCAGCTTGAACAGGGGCGCGAACACTGAAGCTTTCTTT
CASSLNRGANTEAFF
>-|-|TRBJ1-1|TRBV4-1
TGCGCCAGCAGCCAAGAATCACGAGGCACTGAAGCTTTCTTT
CASSQESRGTEAFF
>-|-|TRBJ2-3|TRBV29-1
TGCAGCGTGGGGACGGGCACAGATACGCAGTATTTT
CSVGTGTDTQYF
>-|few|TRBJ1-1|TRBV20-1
TGCAGTGCTAGAGGGGGGTCGGAGGGTGAAGCTTTCTTT
CSARGGSEGEAFF
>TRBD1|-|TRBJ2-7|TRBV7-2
TGTGCCAGCAGGGAAAACCGGGACAGGGAGCAGTACTTC
CASRENRDREQYF
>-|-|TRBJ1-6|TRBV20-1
TGCAGTGCTAGAGATTACCGCCGTAATTCACCCCTCCACTTT
CSARDYRRNSPLHF
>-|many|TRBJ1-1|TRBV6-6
TGTGCCAGCGCCCCCCAAGGCACTGAAGCTTTCTTT
CASAPQGTEAFF
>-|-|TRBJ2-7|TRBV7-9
TGTGCCAGCAGCAATGGACTGGGGATCTACGAGCAGTACTTC
CASSNGLGIYEQYF
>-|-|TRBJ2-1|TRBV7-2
TGTGCCAGCAGCTTGCCCCACGAATCCAATGAGCAGTTCTTC
CASSLPHESNEQFF
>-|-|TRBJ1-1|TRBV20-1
TGCAGTGCTACGGCAGGGTGGAACACTGAAGCTTTCTTT
CSATAGWNTEAFF
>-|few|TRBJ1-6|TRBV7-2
TGTGCCAGCAGCCCCGCCAGGCTTAATTCACCCCTCCACTTT
CASSPARLNSPLHF
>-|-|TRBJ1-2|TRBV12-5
TGTGCTAGTGGTTTGTGGGGACCTTCGGGCTACACCTTC
CASGLWGPSGYTF
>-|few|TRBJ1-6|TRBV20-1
TGCAGTGCTAGGACGGGACTCCCAGGGTCACCCCTCCACTTT
CSARTGLPGSPLHF
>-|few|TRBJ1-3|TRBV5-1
TGCGCCAGCAGCTTGGGGGGTCAAGAAAACACCATATATTTT
CASSLGGQENTIYF
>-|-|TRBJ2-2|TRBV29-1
TGCAGCGTTGGTACACTCAACACCGGGGAGCTGTTTTTT
CSVGTLNTGELFF
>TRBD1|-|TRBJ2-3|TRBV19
TGTGCCAGTAAGAGGGACAGTCGACCTCCTAGCACAGATACGCAGTATTTT
CASKRDSRPPSTDTQYF
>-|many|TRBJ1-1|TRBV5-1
TGCGCCAGCAGCTTGGTTCAGGGGCCGGGAACTGAAGCTTTCTTT
CASSLVQGPGTEAFF
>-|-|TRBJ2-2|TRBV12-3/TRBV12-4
TGTGCCAGCAGTTTAGGGAAGGGGACCGGGGAGCTGTTTTTT
CASSLGKGTGELFF
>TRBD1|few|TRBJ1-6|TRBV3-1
TGTGCCAGCAGCTCGGGACAGGGGATCGTCCTCCACTTT
CASSSGQGIVLHF
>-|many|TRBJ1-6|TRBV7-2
TGTGCCAGCAGCGGCAGGGAGGTGTTATATGATTCACCCCTCCACTTT
CASSGREVLYDSPLHF
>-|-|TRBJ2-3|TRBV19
TGTGCCAGTAGTATCGGCGGGGAACCGGGAGATACGCAGTATTTT
CASSIGGEPGDTQYF
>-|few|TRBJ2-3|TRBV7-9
TGTGCCAGCAGCTTAGGGAGGACTAGCACAGATACGCAGTATTTT
CASSLGRTSTDTQYF
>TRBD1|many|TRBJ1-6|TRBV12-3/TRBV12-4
TGTGCCAGCAGCCGAGGGGGCGCCTTTGGTTCACCCCTCCACTTT
CASSRGGAFGSPLHF
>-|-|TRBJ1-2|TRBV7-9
TGTGCCAGCAGCTTAACCCTGCCAGTGGGAGGCTACACCTTC
CASSLTLPVGGYTF